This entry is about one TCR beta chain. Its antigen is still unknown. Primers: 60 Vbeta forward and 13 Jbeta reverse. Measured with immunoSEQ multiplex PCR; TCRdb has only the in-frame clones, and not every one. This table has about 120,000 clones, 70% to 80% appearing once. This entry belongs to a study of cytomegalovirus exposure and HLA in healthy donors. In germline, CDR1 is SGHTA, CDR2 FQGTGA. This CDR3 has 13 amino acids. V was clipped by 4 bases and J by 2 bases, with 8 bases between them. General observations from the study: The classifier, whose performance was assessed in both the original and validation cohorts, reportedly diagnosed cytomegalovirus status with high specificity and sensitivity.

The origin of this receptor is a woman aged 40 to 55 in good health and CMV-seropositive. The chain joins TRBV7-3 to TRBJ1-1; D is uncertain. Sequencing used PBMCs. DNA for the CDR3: TGTGCCAGCAGCTCCTTGGCCAACACTGAAGCTTTCTTT. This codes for CASSSLANTEAFF.